This T cell receptor (beta chain) was observed in a study of T cell responses to AZD1222 COVID-19 vaccine. For this clone: Its matching antigen is unknown.

CDR1 is SGHDN, CDR2 FVKESK, per germline. The CDR3 contains 15 residues. Deletions cut 1 base from V and 1 base from J, with 10 bases between. The data were produced by immunoSEQ multiplex PCR, yet TCRdb's version contains in-frame clones alone and is incomplete. The sample holds more than 85,000 clones, roughly 89% seen once. Findings and caveats of the study: Once two AZD1222 doses were given, Spike-specific TCR breadth and depth went up.

This chain joins TRBV14 and TRBJ2-5; D is possibly TRBD2 (6 bases). The specimen comprised peripheral blood, sampled 28 days after the second AZD1222 dose. This sequence originates from an adult who received the AZD1222 COVID-19 vaccine. CDR3 DNA: TGTGCCAGCAGCCAAGTGGGGGGACCCCAAGAGACCCAGTACTTC. Protein: CASSQVGGPQETQYF. The full variable domain, with the rest looked up from reference TRBV14 and TRBJ2-5, is EAGVTQFPSHSVIEKGQTVTLRCDPISGHDNLYWYRRVMGKEIKFLLHFVKESKQDESGMPNNRFLAERTGGTYSTLKVQPAELEDSGVYFCASSQVGGPQETQYFGPGTRLLVL.